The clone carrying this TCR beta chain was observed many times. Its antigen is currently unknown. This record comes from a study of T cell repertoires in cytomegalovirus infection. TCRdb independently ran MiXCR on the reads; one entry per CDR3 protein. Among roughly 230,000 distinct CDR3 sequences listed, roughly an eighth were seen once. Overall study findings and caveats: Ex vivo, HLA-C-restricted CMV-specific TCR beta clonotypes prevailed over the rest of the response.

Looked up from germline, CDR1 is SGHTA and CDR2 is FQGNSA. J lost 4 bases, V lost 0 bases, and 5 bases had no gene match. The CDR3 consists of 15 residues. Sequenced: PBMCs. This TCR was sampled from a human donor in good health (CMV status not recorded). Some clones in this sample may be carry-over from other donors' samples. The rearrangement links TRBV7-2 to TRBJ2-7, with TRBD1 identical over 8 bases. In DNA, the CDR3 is TGTGCCAGCAGCTTAGCGGGGGGACAGGTATACGAGCAGTACTTC. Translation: CASSLAGGQVYEQYF.